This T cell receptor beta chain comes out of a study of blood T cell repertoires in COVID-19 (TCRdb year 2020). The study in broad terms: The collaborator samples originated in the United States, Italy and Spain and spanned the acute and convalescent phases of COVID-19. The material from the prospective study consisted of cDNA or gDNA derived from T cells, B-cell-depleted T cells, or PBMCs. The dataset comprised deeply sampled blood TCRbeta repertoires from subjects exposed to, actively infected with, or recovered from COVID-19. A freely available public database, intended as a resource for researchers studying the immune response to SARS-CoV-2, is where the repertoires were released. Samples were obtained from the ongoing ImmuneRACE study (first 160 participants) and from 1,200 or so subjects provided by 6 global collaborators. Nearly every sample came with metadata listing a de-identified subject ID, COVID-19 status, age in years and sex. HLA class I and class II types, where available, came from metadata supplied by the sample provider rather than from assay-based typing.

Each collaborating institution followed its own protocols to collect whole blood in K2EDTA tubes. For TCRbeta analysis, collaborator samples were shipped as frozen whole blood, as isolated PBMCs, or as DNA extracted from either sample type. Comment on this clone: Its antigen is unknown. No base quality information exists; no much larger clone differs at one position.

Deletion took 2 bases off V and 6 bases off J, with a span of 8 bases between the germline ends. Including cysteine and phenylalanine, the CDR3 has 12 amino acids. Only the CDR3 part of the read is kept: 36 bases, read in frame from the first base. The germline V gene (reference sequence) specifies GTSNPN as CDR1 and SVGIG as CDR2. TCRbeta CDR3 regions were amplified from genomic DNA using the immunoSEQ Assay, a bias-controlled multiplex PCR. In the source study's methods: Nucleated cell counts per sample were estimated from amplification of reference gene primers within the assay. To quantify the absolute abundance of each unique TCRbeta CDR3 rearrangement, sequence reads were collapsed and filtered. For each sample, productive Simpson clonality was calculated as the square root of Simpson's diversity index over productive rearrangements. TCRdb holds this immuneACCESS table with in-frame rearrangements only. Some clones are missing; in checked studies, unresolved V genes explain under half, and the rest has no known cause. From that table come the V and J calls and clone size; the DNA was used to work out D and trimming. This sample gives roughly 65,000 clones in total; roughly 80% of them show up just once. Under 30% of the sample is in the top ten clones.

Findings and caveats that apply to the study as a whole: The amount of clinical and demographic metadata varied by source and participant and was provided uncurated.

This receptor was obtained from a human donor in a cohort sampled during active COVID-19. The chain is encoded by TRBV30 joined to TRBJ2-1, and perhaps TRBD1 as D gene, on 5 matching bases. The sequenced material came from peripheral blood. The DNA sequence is TGTGCCTGGAGTAGGGGTTCCAATGAGCAGTTCTTC. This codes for CAWSRGSNEQFF.